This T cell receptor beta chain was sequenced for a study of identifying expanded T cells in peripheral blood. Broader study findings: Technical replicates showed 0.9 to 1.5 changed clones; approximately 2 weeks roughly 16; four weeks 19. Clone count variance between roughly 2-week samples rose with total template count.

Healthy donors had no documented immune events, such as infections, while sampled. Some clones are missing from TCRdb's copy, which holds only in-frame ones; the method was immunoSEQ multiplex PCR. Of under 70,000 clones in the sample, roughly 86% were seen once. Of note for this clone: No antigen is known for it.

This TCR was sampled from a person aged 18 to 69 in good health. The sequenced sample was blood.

CDR3 in DNA: TGTGCCAGCACGCTGGGGGAGGACACTGAAGCTTTCTTT. This codes for CASTLGEDTEAFF. The gene calls are TRBV9 and TRBJ1-1; a possible D gene is TRBD1 (5 bases). Per germline, CDR1 SGDLS and CDR2 YYNGEE. The CDR3 is made up of 13 amino acids. The ends were cut back, 6 bases at V and 3 bases at J, with 12 bases in the middle.